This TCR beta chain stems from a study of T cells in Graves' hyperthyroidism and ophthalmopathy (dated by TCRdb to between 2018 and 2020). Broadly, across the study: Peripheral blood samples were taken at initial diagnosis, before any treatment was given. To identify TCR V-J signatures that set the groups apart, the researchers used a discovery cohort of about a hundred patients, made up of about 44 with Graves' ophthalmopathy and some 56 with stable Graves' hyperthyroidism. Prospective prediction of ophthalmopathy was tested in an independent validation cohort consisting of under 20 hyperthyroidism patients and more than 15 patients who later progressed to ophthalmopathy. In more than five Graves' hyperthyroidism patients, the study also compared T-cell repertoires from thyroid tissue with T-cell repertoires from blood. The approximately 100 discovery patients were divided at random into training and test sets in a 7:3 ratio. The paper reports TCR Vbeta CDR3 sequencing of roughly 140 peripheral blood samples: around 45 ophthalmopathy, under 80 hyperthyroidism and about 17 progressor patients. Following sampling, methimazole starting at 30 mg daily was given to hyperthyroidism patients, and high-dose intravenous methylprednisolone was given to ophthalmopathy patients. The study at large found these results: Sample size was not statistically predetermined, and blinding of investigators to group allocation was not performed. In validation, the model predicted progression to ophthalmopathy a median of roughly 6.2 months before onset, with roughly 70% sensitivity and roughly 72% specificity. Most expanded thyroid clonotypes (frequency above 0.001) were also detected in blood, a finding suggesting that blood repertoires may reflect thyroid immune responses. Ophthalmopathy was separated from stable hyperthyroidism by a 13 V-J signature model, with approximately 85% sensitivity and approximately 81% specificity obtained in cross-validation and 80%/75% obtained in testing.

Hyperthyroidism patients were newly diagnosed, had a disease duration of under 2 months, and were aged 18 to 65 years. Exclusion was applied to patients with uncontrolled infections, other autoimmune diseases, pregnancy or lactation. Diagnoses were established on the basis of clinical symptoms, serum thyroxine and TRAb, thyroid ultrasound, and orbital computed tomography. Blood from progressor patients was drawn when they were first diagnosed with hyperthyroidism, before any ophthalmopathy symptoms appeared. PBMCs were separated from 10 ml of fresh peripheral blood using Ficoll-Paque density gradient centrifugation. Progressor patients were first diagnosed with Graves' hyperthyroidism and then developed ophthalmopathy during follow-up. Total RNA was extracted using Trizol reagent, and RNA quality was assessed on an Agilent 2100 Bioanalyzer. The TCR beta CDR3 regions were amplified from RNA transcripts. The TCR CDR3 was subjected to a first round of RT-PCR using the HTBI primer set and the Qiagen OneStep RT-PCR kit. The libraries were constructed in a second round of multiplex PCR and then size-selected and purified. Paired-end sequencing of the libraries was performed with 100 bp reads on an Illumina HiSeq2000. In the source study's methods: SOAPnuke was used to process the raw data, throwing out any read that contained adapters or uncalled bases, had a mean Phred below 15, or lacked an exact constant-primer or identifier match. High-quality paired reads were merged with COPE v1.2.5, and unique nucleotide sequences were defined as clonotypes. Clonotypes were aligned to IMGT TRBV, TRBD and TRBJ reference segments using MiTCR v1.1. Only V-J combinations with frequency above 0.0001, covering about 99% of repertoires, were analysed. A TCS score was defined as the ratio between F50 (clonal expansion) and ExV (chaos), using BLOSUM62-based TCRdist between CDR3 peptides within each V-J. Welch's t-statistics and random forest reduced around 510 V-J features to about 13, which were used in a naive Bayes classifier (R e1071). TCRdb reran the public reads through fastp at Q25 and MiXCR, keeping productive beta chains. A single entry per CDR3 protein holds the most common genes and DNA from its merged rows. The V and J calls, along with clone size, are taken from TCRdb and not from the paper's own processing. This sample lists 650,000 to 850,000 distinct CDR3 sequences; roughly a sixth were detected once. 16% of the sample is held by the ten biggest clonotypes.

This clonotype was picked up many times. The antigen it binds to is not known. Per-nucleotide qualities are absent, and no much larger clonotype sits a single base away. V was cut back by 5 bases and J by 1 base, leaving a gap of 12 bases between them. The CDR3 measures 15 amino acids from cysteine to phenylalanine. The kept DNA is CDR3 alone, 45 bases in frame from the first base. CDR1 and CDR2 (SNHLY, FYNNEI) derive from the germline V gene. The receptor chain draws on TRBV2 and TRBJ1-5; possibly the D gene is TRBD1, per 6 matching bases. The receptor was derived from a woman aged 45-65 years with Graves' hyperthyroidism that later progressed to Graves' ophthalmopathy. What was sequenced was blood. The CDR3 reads CASSFGGRSNQPQHF. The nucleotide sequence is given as TGTGCCAGCAGTTTCGGGGGCAGGAGCAATCAGCCCCAGCATTTT. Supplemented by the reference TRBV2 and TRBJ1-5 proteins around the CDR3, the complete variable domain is EPEVTQTPSHQVTQMGQEVILRCVPISNHLYFYWYRQILGQKVEFLVSFYNNEISEKSEIFDDQFSVERPDGSNFTLKIRSTKLEDSAMYFCASSFGGRSNQPQHFGDGTRLSIL.